The 2 T cell receptor beta chains in this list originate from one sample, sequenced in a study of T cells in localized non-small cell lung cancer. Using immunoSEQ multiplex PCR, the repertoire was profiled, and TCRdb retains in-frame clones only, with some absent. The sample lists a few thousand clones; 28% were seen once. Sequences were derived from lung tumor tissue, sampled before any cancer treatment. The receptor set was obtained from a female donor of 60 years or more with stage I lung adenocarcinoma.

This clone was counted a few times. This chain joins TRBV10-3 and TRBJ2-3; TRBD2 aligns across 10 bases. Looked up from germline, CDR1 is ENHRY and CDR2 is SYGVKD. This CDR3 contains 15 residues. With V trimmed by 10 bases and J by 2 bases, 9 bases remained unmatched. The CDR3 loop reads CASREREGVTDTQYF. For the CDR3, the DNA is TGTGCCAGCAGGGAGCGGGAGGGTGTCACAGATACGCAGTATTTT.

By frequency in the sample, this clone is medium-sized. The chain couples TRBV9 to TRBJ2-5; TRBD1 matches at 8 bases. The V gene end was trimmed by 6 bases and the J gene end by 4 bases; junction bases not matched to a gene: 11. The CDR3 is 15 amino acids. CDR1 is SGDLS and CDR2 is YYNGEE in the germline V gene. The CDR3 loop reads CASTDRGQGPETQYF. DNA of the CDR3: TGTGCCAGCACGGACCGAGGACAGGGTCCAGAGACCCAGTACTTC.